Presented here are 23 T cell receptor beta chains from one specimen sequenced in a study of cytomegalovirus exposure and HLA in healthy donors. Libraries were prepared by immunoSEQ multiplex PCR; TCRdb keeps only in-frame clonotypes and omits some of them. This table holds 150,000 or so clones, around nine tenths found once. The sequencing sample was made of PBMCs. These receptors came from a man aged 18-30 years in good health and CMV-seropositive.

The rearrangement joins TRBV28 to TRBJ2-5; 7 positions agree with TRBD2. Germline assignment: CDR1 MDHEN and CDR2 SYDVKM. The CDR3 is made up of 14 amino acids. V trimming: 4 bases; J trimming: 5 bases; junction bases outside the gene matches: 7. In nucleotides, the CDR3 is TGTGCCAGCAGTTCCTGGGGGGGGGTGGAGACCCAGTACTTC. Protein: CASSSWGGVETQYF. Full variable domain (rest looked up from reference TRBV28 and TRBJ2-5): DVKVTQSSRYLVKRTGEKVFLECVQDMDHENMFWYRQDPGLGLRLIYFSYDVKMKEKGDIPEGYSVSREKKERFSLILESASTNQTSMYLCASSSWGGVETQYFGPGTRLLVL.

A single count supports this clone. The chain uses TRBV15 and TRBJ1-4; the match to TRBD1 covers 8 bases. V trimming: 3 bases; J trimming: 7 bases; junction bases outside the gene matches: 7. Per germline, CDR1 LNHNV and CDR2 YYDKDF (reference sequence). This CDR3 contains 15 residues. The CDR3 DNA is TGTGCCACCAGCAGCCGATCAGGGGGCCTTGAAAAACTGTTTTTT. As protein: CATSSRSGGLEKLFF. Full variable domain (remainder filled in from reference TRBV15 and TRBJ1-4): DAMVIQNPRYQVTQFGKPVTLSCSQTLNHNVMYWYQQKSSQAPKLLFHYYDKDFNNEADTPDNFQSRRPNTSFCFLDIRSPGLGDTAMYLCATSSRSGGLEKLFFGSGTQLSVL.

The chain links TRBV19 to TRBJ2-7, with TRBD1 matching 9 bases. The CDR3 spans 14 residues. The V and J ends lost 4 bases and 2 bases, in that order; junction bases with no gene match: 3. Germline CDR1 LNHDA, CDR2 SQIVND (reference sequence). CDR3 amino acids: CASSNRDRAYEQYF. The CDR3 DNA follows: TGTGCCAGTAGTAACCGGGACAGGGCCTACGAGCAGTACTTC.

The chain recombines TRBV7-2 with TRBJ2-7, with 7 bases lining up with TRBD1. This CDR3 has 15 residues. V shed 5 bases and J 3 bases; nucleotides not matched to a gene: 10. Per the germline V gene, CDR1 is SGHTA and CDR2 is FQGNSA. This CDR3 reads CASSRAFDRVYEQYF. DNA of the CDR3: TGTGCCAGCAGCCGTGCGTTTGACAGGGTCTACGAGCAGTACTTC.

The chain recombines TRBV5-1 with TRBJ2-2; perhaps TRBD2 as D (5 bases). Trimming pared 0 bases from V and 1 base from J, leaving 19 bases between. Germline assignment: CDR1 SGHRS and CDR2 YFSETQ. The CDR3 is made up of 19 amino acids. The CDR3 DNA is TGCGCCAGCAGCTTGGCCCTACCGAGGACTGTTAGGAACACCGGGGAGCTGTTTTTT. Its translation is CASSLALPRTVRNTGELFF.

This clone appeared a few times. The chain links TRBV6-1 to TRBJ1-5; 7 nucleotides align to TRBD1. Germline loops: CDR1 MNHNS, CDR2 SASEGT. The CDR3 sequence is 13 residues long. V was pared by 8 bases and J by 3 bases, with 4 bases of the junction left unmatched. The CDR3 region is CASHRGDNQPQHF. CDR3 nucleotide sequence: TGTGCCAGCCACAGGGGAGACAATCAGCCCCAGCATTTT.

The rearrangement links TRBV28 to TRBJ1-1; D not certain. The CDR3 length is 17 residues. Per the germline V gene, CDR1 is MDHEN and CDR2 is SYDVKM. Deletions cut 6 bases from V and 0 bases from J, with 20 bases between. CDR3 sequence: CASSLYRSPGMNTEAFF. In DNA, the CDR3 is TGTGCCAGCAGCCTCTACCGGTCCCCGGGGATGAACACTGAAGCTTTCTTT.

This chain joins TRBV6-6 and TRBJ2-1; 7 positions agree with TRBD2. V shed 2 bases, J shed 6 bases, and the junction held 1 base outside the gene matches. The germline gives CDR1 MNHNY, CDR2 SVGAGI (reference sequence). The CDR3 runs to 13 residues. The DNA for the CDR3 is TGTGCCAGCAGTTACGCGGGAGCCAATGAGCAGTTCTTC. It encodes CASSYAGANEQFF.

V is TRBV2 and J is TRBJ1-2; 9 bases line up with TRBD1. With 5 bases clipped from V and 5 bases from J, the junction kept 3 bases outside the gene matches. Germline loops: CDR1 SNHLY, CDR2 FYNNEI. The CDR3 is 13 residues long. DNA of the CDR3: TGTGCCAGCAGTCCCGGACAGGGGTATGGCTACACCTTC. As protein: CASSPGQGYGYTF.

The chain has TRBV28 and TRBJ2-5; 8 nucleotides line up with TRBD2. Germline CDR1 MDHEN, CDR2 SYDVKM. V was pared by 3 bases and J by 11 bases, with 14 bases of the junction left unmatched. The CDR3 contains 15 residues. CDR3 sequence reads: CASSFRGGGAFGQYF. The CDR3 DNA follows: TGTGCCAGCAGTTTTCGGGGGGGCGGGGCCTTCGGTCAGTACTTC.

This clone has only one observation. V gene TRBV23-1 combines with J gene TRBJ1-2; D is possibly TRBD1 (5 bases). TRBV23-1 is recorded as an ORF, its role being uncertain. Trimming shortened V by 0 bases and J by 3 bases, and 11 bases separated the two germline ends. The CDR3 contains 15 residues. This chain's CDR3 is CASSQSRQTDYGYTF. The CDR3 DNA reads as TGCGCCAGCAGTCAATCCCGCCAGACAGACTATGGCTACACCTTC.

Written as DNA, the CDR3 is TGTGCCAGCAGCTTAACAGGACAGGGTCTGTTTTTT. Translated, it gives CASSLTGQGLFF. The rearrangement joins TRBV27 to TRBJ1-4, with TRBD1 matching 8 bases. Trimming at V came to 6 bases and at J to 14 bases, leaving 8 bases not matched to a gene. The CDR3 contains 12 residues. Germline V gene data show CDR1 as MNHEY and CDR2 as SMNVEV (reference sequence).

V gene TRBV11-3 combines with J gene TRBJ2-3; TRBD2 is a possible D gene (6 bases). Germline V gene data show CDR1 as SGHNT and CDR2 as YENEEA. V dropped 5 bases and J dropped 3 bases, with 12 bases sitting between them. The CDR3 spans 14 residues. CDR3 sequence (DNA): TGTGCCAGCAGCGAGTCCGGGAGTACAGATACGCAGTATTTT. Amino acid sequence: CASSESGSTDTQYF.

This clone was detected only once. The rearrangement joins TRBV5-1 to TRBJ2-7, with a tentative D call TRBD2 (7 bases). The CDR3 runs to 15 residues. V shed 4 bases and J shed 5 bases, with 19 bases lying between them. Germline V gene data show CDR1 as SGHRS and CDR2 as YFSETQ. CDR3 in amino acids: CASSPGAGAGDEQYF. CDR3 nucleotide sequence: TGCGCCAGCAGCCCGGGGGCGGGGGCCGGGGACGAGCAGTACTTC.

V is TRBV19 and J is TRBJ1-2; D call uncertain. Germline assignment: CDR1 LNHDA and CDR2 SQIVND (reference sequence). CDR3 size: 15 residues. V dropped 8 bases and J dropped 3 bases, with 19 bases sitting between them. The CDR3 bases are TGTGCCAGTGGTAGAGGGCTTCAAAGGGACTATGGCTACACCTTC. This gives the protein CASGRGLQRDYGYTF.

This clone has a single count. The chain links TRBV25-1 to TRBJ2-3; 12 bases match TRBD2. The V segment lost 6 bases and the J segment 5 bases; nucleotides outside the gene matches: 6. CDR3 size: 15 residues. Germline lookup yields CDR1 MGHDK and CDR2 SYGVNS. DNA of the CDR3: TGTGCCAGCAGAGCTCTAGCGGGAGGGGGAGATACGCAGTATTTT. Its protein product is CASRALAGGGDTQYF.

The chain links TRBV2 to TRBJ2-6, with TRBD1 as a possible D gene (5 bases). This CDR3 comprises 15 residues. Trimming took 3 bases from V and 0 from J, leaving 6 bases between them. In germline, CDR1 is SNHLY, CDR2 FYNNEI. In DNA, the CDR3 is TGTGCCAGCAGTGACAGGGCCTCTGGGGCCAACGTCCTGACTTTC. Protein: CASSDRASGANVLTF.

The V call is TRBV15, the J call TRBJ2-1; 12 nucleotides align to TRBD2. The V gene's germline CDR1 is LNHNV and CDR2 YYDKDF (reference sequence). V lost 0 bases, J lost 10 bases, and 7 bases stayed unmatched. The CDR3 is 16 amino acids. As DNA, the CDR3 is TGTGCCACCAGCAGAGATCTCGCTAGCGGGAGGGAGGAGCAGTTCTTC. Translation: CATSRDLASGREEQFF.

This clone was seen a handful of times. The same CDR3 also results from other DNA sequences found in this sample. This chain uses TRBV6-5 with TRBJ2-1; maybe TRBD2 (5 bases). Germline V gene sequence: CDR1 MNHEY, CDR2 SVGAGI. V was trimmed by 4 bases and J by 10 bases, leaving 8 bases between them. The CDR3 covers 11 residues. DNA of the CDR3: TGTGCCAGCAGTTTCGGAGGCGAGCAGTTCTTC. Its translation is CASSFGGEQFF.

This clone was counted once. The chain carries TRBV4-1 and TRBJ2-7; 10 nucleotides align to TRBD2. The germline V gene has CDR1 MGHRA and CDR2 YSYEKL. J lost 2 bases, V lost 3 bases, and 7 bases had no gene match. CDR3 length: 16 residues. In DNA, the CDR3 is TGCGCCAGCAGCCAGATATTAGCGGGGGGCGCCTACGAGCAGTACTTC. Translating it yields CASSQILAGGAYEQYF.

This clone was found a few times. J is TRBJ2-2 and V is TRBV7-6; possible D gene TRBD2, 5 bases. Trimming pared 5 bases from V and 6 bases from J, leaving 10 bases between. The CDR3 sequence is 13 residues long. CDR1 is SGHVS and CDR2 is FNYEAQ in the germline V gene. The CDR3 DNA reads TGTGCCAGCAGCCGCAACGGGGCCGGGGAGCTGTTTTTT. Its protein product is CASSRNGAGELFF.

The chain employs TRBV10-3 and TRBJ2-7, with a weak D call TRBD1 (6 bases). The ends were cut back, 9 bases at V and 0 bases at J, with 18 bases in the middle. CDR3 length: 15 amino acids. CDR1 and CDR2 (germline): ENHRY, SYGVKD. CDR3 bases: TGTGCCATTAGGGACCGACAGGCGATCTCCTACGAGCAGTACTTC. This sequence encodes CAIRDRQAISYEQYF.

This chain joins TRBV5-1 and TRBJ2-7; tentatively, D is TRBD2 (6 bases). Trimming cost V 4 bases and J 7 bases, with 21 bases left between them. Germline CDR1 is SGHRS and CDR2 is YFSETQ. The CDR3 sequence is 15 residues long. The CDR3 here is CASSPLDYIRREQYF. In nucleotides, the CDR3 is TGCGCCAGCAGCCCCCTGGACTATATTCGTCGTGAGCAGTACTTC.